A single T cell receptor beta chain is shown here with its context. Its antigen is still unknown. CDR1 is SGHAT, CDR2 FQNNGV, per germline. This CDR3 contains 15 residues. Trimming took off 5 bases at V and 0 bases at J, with 11 bases between the two ends. This sample is drawn from a study of early T cells in non-severe SARS-CoV-2 infection. General study results and limits: The matching step, a VDJdb search, favored anti-spike CD8 responses and missed private and CD4 specificities.

MiXCR, applied by TCRdb to the 5' RACE reads, yields one record per CDR3 protein. The sample yields 100,000 to 150,000 distinct CDR3 sequences, about 16% seen once. This sequence was found in an adult who was a healthcare worker with PCR-confirmed SARS-CoV-2 infection or an uninfected control (not recorded which). J is TRBJ2-1 and V is TRBV11-2; D gene ambiguous. The sample consisted of whole blood. In DNA, the CDR3 is TGTGCCAGCAGCCCCCTCCGGAGCTCCTACAATGAGCAGTTCTTC. Amino acid sequence: CASSPLRSSYNEQFF. Using reference TRBV11-2 and TRBJ2-1 for the parts outside the CDR3, the full variable domain is EAGVAQSPRYKIIEKRQSVAFWCNPISGHATLYWYQQILGQGPKLLIQFQNNGVVDDSQLPKDRFSAERLKGVDSTLKIQPAKLEDSAVYLCASSPLRSSYNEQFFGPGTRLTVL.